This T cell receptor beta chain was observed in a study of shared clonotypes between healthy human individuals. The sorted-subset replicate PCRs were given around 190 ng DNA, which is 31,000 or so T cell genomes. Repertoires were generated with immunoSEQ multiplex PCR, while TCRdb's copy carries only in-frame clones and drops some. The sample comprises around 2,000,000 clones, over 85% of which are singletons, and approximately 1% rests with the top ten. Overall study results and limits: The four-donor shared clonotypes exceeded non-shared clonotypes in generation probability, with non-shared ones scoring lower.

Notes on this clone: The antigen is undetermined.

Germline V gene lookup returns CDR1 SEHNR and CDR2 FQNEAQ (reference sequence). The V end was cut by 3 bases, the J end by 3 bases, with 20 bases between. This CDR3 has 17 residues. Terminally differentiated effector memory CD45RA+ cells were excluded by CCR7 positive selection of CD45RO-negative cells. The chain has TRBV7-9 and TRBJ1-1, with D maybe TRBD1 (6 bases). The TCR was taken from a man between 18 and 35 years old in good health. Sequences were obtained from naive CD8+ T cells sorted from blood. The CDR3 DNA sequence: TGTGCCAGCAGCTTCTGGGGCAGGGGACCGGTCGACACTGAAGCTTTCTTT. Its translation is CASSFWGRGPVDTEAFF. The full variable domain, completed using reference TRBV7-9 and TRBJ1-1, is DTGVSQNPRHKITKRGQNVTFRCDPISEHNRLYWYRQTLGQGPEFLTYFQNEAQLEKSRLLSDRFSAERPKGSFSTLEIQRTEQGDSAMYLCASSFWGRGPVDTEAFFGQGTRLTVV.